This note documents a single TCR beta chain sequence. This entry belongs to a study of control samples from healthy donors and cancer patients. Sequencing used immunoSEQ multiplex PCR; TCRdb keeps in-frame clones, though not all of them. The table shows about 410,000 clones, with more than 80% occurring only once. The V gene end was trimmed by 0 bases and the J gene end by 4 bases; junction bases not matched to a gene: 2. CDR1 and CDR2 (germline): SGDLS, YYNGEE. This CDR3 region has 15 residues. This TCR derives from a man in his forties or fifties with head and neck cancer. Sequencing was carried out using PBMCs. The rearrangement uses TRBV9 and TRBJ2-3; 10 bases are shared with TRBD2. The CDR3 DNA reads as TGTGCCAGCAGCGTAGGGCTAGCGGGAGCAGATACGCAGTATTTT. Translation: CASSVGLAGADTQYF.